This entry lists 21 T cell receptor beta chains sequenced from one sample in a study of blood T cell repertoires in COVID-19. This table comes from immunoSEQ multiplex PCR, and its TCRdb copy is limited to in-frame clones, with some not included. This sample carries fewer than 600,000 clones, roughly nine tenths of them seen once, and the ten largest clones take around 0.95%. Sample: peripheral blood. Receptor source: a man between 18 and 29 years old with COVID-19, enrolled during active disease.

V usage is TRBV5-1 and J usage is TRBJ1-1; 7 positions agree with TRBD1. The CDR3 is made up of 14 amino acids. The germline CDR1 and CDR2 sequences are SGHRS and YFSETQ. The V and J ends lost 2 bases and 4 bases, in that order; junction bases with no gene match: 5. This CDR3 reads CASSFTGAITEAFF. The CDR3 bases are TGCGCCAGCAGCTTCACAGGGGCAATCACTGAAGCTTTCTTT. The whole variable domain, remainder taken from reference TRBV5-1 and TRBJ1-1, is KAGVTQTPRYLIKTRGQQVTLSCSPISGHRSVSWYQQTPGQGLQFLFEYFSETQRNKGNFPGRFSGRQFSNSRSEMNVSTLELGDSALYLCASSFTGAITEAFFGQGTRLTVV.

The chain couples TRBV19 to TRBJ1-1; 8 nucleotides agree with TRBD1. This CDR3 has 16 amino acids. Trimming removed 2 bases from V and 3 bases from J; junction bases left unmatched: 8. Germline CDR1 is LNHDA and CDR2 is SQIVND (reference sequence). CDR3 residues: CASSIRGQGDYTEAFF. The CDR3 bases are TGTGCCAGTAGTATAAGAGGACAGGGAGATTACACTGAAGCTTTCTTT.

This clone occurred a few times. The rearrangement joins TRBV11-3 to TRBJ2-1; D is possibly TRBD2 (6 bases). Between the trimmed V and J ends, which lost 1 base and 4 bases, there was a span of 8 bases. Germline CDR1 and CDR2: SGHNT and YENEEA. The CDR3 totals 14 residues. CDR3 protein: CASSLGAGYNEQFF. The CDR3 DNA sequence: TGTGCCAGCAGCTTAGGGGCGGGGTACAATGAGCAGTTCTTC.

The rearrangement joins TRBV5-1 to TRBJ2-3; 13 nucleotides agree with TRBD2. Germline V gene lookup returns CDR1 SGHRS and CDR2 YFSETQ. V shed 0 bases, J shed 0 bases, and the junction held 1 base outside the gene matches. The CDR3 runs to 17 residues. CDR3 bases: TGCGCCAGCAGCTTGGAGGGACTAGCGGGGAGCACAGATACGCAGTATTTT. Residues: CASSLEGLAGSTDTQYF.

The chain employs TRBV5-4 and TRBJ1-1; 9 positions match TRBD1. This CDR3 has 15 amino acids. V shed 4 bases and J 8 bases; nucleotides not matched to a gene: 12. Germline V lookup: CDR1 SGHNT, CDR2 YYREEE (reference sequence). CDR3 loop: CASSQTTGGRLEAFF. The CDR3, as DNA: TGTGCCAGCAGCCAAACGACAGGGGGAAGATTAGAAGCTTTCTTT. Variable domain in full (rest from reference TRBV5-4 and TRBJ1-1): ETGVTQSPTHLIKTRGQQVTLRCSSQSGHNTVSWYQQALGQGPQFIFQYYREEENGRGNFPPRFSGLQFPNYSSELNVNALELDDSALYLCASSQTTGGRLEAFFGQGTRLTVV.

This sequence joins TRBV7-2 and TRBJ1-5, with 11 nucleotides matching TRBD1. Trimming at V came to 4 bases and at J to 2 bases, leaving 4 bases not matched to a gene. The CDR3 sequence is 16 residues long. Per the germline V gene, CDR1 is SGHTA and CDR2 is FQGNSA. CDR3 loop: CASSYRGQGGNQPQHF. In nucleotides, the CDR3 is TGTGCCAGCAGCTACCGGGGACAGGGGGGCAATCAGCCCCAGCATTTT. The variable domain in full, completed from reference TRBV7-2 and TRBJ1-5, reads GAGVSQSPSNKVTEKGKDVELRCDPISGHTALYWYRQSLGQGLEFLIYFQGNSAPDKSGLPSDRFSAERTGGSVSTLTIQRTQQEDSAVYLCASSYRGQGGNQPQHFGDGTRLSIL.

This chain joins TRBV7-3 and TRBJ2-2; weak D call: TRBD1 (6 bases). The V end was cut by 5 bases, the J end by 0 bases, with 13 bases between. This CDR3 comprises 16 residues. Germline-derived CDR1 and CDR2 are SGHTA and FQGTGA. CDR3 coding DNA: TGTGCCAGCAGCCGAAGACAGGCCACGAACACCGGGGAGCTGTTTTTT. It codes for CASSRRQATNTGELFF.

The chain is built from TRBV6-6 and TRBJ2-1; D is uncertain. There are 13 residues in the CDR3. Germline CDR1 reads MNHNY; CDR2 reads SVGAGI (reference sequence). The ends were cut back, 2 bases at V and 7 bases at J, with 9 bases in the middle. CDR3: CASSYLGVNEQFF. In nucleotides, the CDR3 is TGTGCCAGCAGTTACCTAGGTGTTAATGAGCAGTTCTTC.

V is TRBV5-1 and J is TRBJ2-3; 8 nucleotides agree with TRBD2. J gave up 4 bases and V 1 base, and 11 bases lay outside the gene matches. This CDR3 comprises 17 residues. CDR1 is SGHRS and CDR2 is YFSETQ in the germline V gene. CDR3 nucleotides: TGCGCCAGCAGCTTGTTTTCGGCCAGCGGGGGCTCAGATACGCAGTATTTT. Its translation is CASSLFSASGGSDTQYF.

The rearrangement links TRBV3-1 (or the pseudogene TRBV3-2) to TRBJ1-2; no reliable D call. Trimming shortened V by 2 bases and J by 8 bases, and 18 bases separated the two germline ends. In germline, CDR1 is LGHDT, CDR2 YNNKEL (reference sequence). The CDR3 is 15 residues long. DNA of the CDR3: TGTGCCAGCAGCCAAATAAGCCAGGACTCGGGAGGCTACACCTTC. Amino acids: CASSQISQDSGGYTF.

The chain joins TRBV10-1 to TRBJ2-3, with D tentatively TRBD2 (6 bases). The V end was cut by 4 bases, the J end by 5 bases, with 16 bases between. This CDR3 has 15 residues. CDR1 is WNHNN, CDR2 SYGVQD, per germline (reference sequence). The CDR3 DNA is TGCGCCAGCAGTGCCTTATTGGGGGGTCGAGATACGCAGTATTTT. It encodes CASSALLGGRDTQYF.

The CDR3: CASSLYQGANGYTF. The CDR3 DNA sequence: TGTGCCAGCAGCTTGTACCAGGGGGCGAATGGCTACACCTTC. The rearrangement joins TRBV5-4 to TRBJ1-2; 8 positions agree with TRBD1. Unmatched junction bases numbered 5, after V lost 1 base and J lost 6 bases. The CDR3 has 14 amino acids. Looked up from germline, CDR1 is SGHNT and CDR2 is YYREEE (reference sequence).

This clone was observed once. The chain uses TRBV5-1 and TRBJ2-7; the match to TRBD1 covers 11 bases. Germline CDR1 and CDR2: SGHRS and YFSETQ. With V trimmed by 0 bases and J by 6 bases, 8 bases remained unmatched. CDR3 length: 16 amino acids. CDR3 DNA: TGCGCCAGCAGCTTGGCCTTGGACAGGGGGCGCTTCGAGCAGTACTTC. This sequence encodes CASSLALDRGRFEQYF.

The chain combines TRBV27 with TRBJ1-2; 7 bases map to TRBD1. J lost 4 bases, V lost 4 bases, and 12 bases had no gene match. Germline V lookup: CDR1 MNHEY, CDR2 SMNVEV (reference sequence). This CDR3 is built from 16 residues. The CDR3 sequence is CASSSTGTVSIYGYTF. CDR3 nucleotides: TGTGCCAGCAGTTCCACCGGGACAGTCAGCATCTATGGCTACACCTTC.

The genes are TRBV7-6 and TRBJ2-1; 8 positions agree with TRBD2. Germline V gene sequence: CDR1 SGHVS, CDR2 FNYEAQ. This CDR3 contains 16 residues. Trimming cost V 4 bases and J 6 bases; bases outside gene matches: 11. Written as DNA, the CDR3 is TGTGCCAGCAGCTCCGGTTCGGGGGGGCTCGGCAATGAGCAGTTCTTC. Translating gives CASSSGSGGLGNEQFF.

The chain has TRBV4-1 and TRBJ2-7; D perhaps matches TRBD2 (7 bases). The germline V gene encodes CDR1 MGHRA and CDR2 YSYEKL. The CDR3 is 16 residues long. V was pared by 1 base and J by 3 bases, with 16 bases between. In DNA form, the CDR3 reads TGCGCCAGCAGCCAAGTAGTGGCGGGGGCAGGCTACGAGCAGTACTTC. It yields the protein CASSQVVAGAGYEQYF.

The V gene is TRBV10-1, the J gene TRBJ1-1; D is uncertain. The V gene lost 6 bases and the J gene lost 1 base, with 9 bases spanning the gap. Germline values: CDR1 WNHNN, CDR2 SYGVQD (reference sequence). The CDR3 consists of 13 residues. CDR3 protein: CASSATRNTEAFF. CDR3 sequence (DNA): TGCGCCAGCAGCGCGACTCGGAACACTGAAGCTTTCTTT.

This clone was seen a single time. The chain joins TRBV4-2 to TRBJ2-7; 8 bases agree with TRBD2. The CDR3 spans 15 residues. The germline V gene has CDR1 LGHNA and CDR2 YNFKEQ. J was trimmed by 7 bases and V by 0 bases; bases with no gene match: 8. CDR3 nucleotide sequence: TGTGCCAGCAGCCAAGATCCAGCGGGGGCTGGGGAGCAGTACTTC. Encoded protein: CASSQDPAGAGEQYF.

This clone was seen a single time. The rearrangement uses TRBV5-6 and TRBJ2-1; weak D call: TRBD2 (6 bases). CDR1 SGHDT and CDR2 YYEEEE come from the germline V gene. This CDR3 has 14 amino acids. V shed 3 bases and J shed 3 bases, with 10 bases lying between them. In nucleotides, the CDR3 is TGTGCCAGCAGCTGGAGGGCCGTCTACAATGAGCAGTTCTTC. This sequence encodes CASSWRAVYNEQFF.

The J gene is TRBJ1-1, the V gene TRBV19; TRBD1 matches 7 bases. From germline, CDR1 is LNHDA and CDR2 SQIVND (reference sequence). V shed 3 bases and J 5 bases; nucleotides not matched to a gene: 12. CDR3 length: 16 residues. DNA of the CDR3: TGTGCCAGTAGTATTCGGGCAGGGGGTCGTCAGACTGAAGCTTTCTTT. Translating gives CASSIRAGGRQTEAFF.

This clone was seen only once. V is TRBV6-6 and J is TRBJ1-4, with TRBD1 matching 7 bases. Germline lookup yields CDR1 MNHNY and CDR2 SVGAGI (reference sequence). The junction had 7 bases not matched to a gene; V was cut back by 5 bases and J by 4 bases. This CDR3 is 15 amino acids long. The CDR3 coding sequence is TGTGCCAGCAGTACAACAGGGGAGAATAATGAAAAACTGTTTTTT. Amino acid sequence: CASSTTGENNEKLFF.